This T cell receptor (beta chain) was identified during a study of blood T cell repertoires in COVID-19. Whole-study context: Italy, Spain and the United States were the sources of the convalescent and acute COVID-19 samples. Sources were T cells, B-cell-depleted T cells, or PBMCs; the material itself was cDNA or gDNA.

Original processing notes: Estimation of nucleated cell counts relied on the amplification of reference gene primers. Assay used: immunoSEQ multiplex PCR; TCRdb lists only in-frame clones, some missing. V, J and clone size are taken as reported in that table, and D and trimming were inferred from the DNA itself. Seen here are fewer than 400,000 clones, roughly 90% observed once, and the top ten hold under 3%. CDR1 is SGHTA, CDR2 FQGNSA, per germline. The V segment lost 1 base and the J segment 4 bases; nucleotides outside the gene matches: 4. The CDR3 length is 15 residues. A Seattle source enrolled patients during active infection and followed them longitudinally.

What was sequenced was peripheral blood. The sequence was collected from a woman in her twenties or thirties with COVID-19, enrolled during active disease. The rearrangement joins TRBV7-2 to TRBJ1-2; 9 positions agree with TRBD1. The chain's CDR3 is CASSLGGQGSYGYTF. As DNA, the CDR3 is TGTGCCAGCAGCTTAGGGGGACAGGGAAGCTATGGCTACACCTTC.